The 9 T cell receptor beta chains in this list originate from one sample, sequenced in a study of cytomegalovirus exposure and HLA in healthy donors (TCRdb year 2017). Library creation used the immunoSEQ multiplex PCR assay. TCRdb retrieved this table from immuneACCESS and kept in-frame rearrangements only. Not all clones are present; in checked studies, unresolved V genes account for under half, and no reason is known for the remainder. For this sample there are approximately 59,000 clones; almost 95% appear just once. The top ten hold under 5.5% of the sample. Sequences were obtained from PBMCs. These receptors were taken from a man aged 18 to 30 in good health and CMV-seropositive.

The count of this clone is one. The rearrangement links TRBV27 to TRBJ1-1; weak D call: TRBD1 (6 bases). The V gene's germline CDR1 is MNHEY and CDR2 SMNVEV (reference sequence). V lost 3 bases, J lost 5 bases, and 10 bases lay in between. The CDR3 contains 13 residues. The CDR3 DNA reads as TGTGCCAGCAGTTTTCAGGGGTGGACTGAAGCTTTCTTT. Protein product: CASSFQGWTEAFF.

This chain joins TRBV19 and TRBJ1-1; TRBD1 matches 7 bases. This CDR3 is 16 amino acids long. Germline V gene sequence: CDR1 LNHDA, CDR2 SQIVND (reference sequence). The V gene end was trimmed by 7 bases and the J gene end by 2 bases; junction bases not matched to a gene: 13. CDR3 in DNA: TGTGCCAGTACCATTGCCCACGACAGGGCAAACACTGAAGCTTTCTTT. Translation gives CASTIAHDRANTEAFF.

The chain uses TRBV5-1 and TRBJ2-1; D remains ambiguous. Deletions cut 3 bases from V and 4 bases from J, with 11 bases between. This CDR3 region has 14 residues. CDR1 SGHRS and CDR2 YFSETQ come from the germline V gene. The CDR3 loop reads CASSSPSSYNEQFF. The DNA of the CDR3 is TGCGCCAGCAGCTCCCCTAGTTCTTACAATGAGCAGTTCTTC.

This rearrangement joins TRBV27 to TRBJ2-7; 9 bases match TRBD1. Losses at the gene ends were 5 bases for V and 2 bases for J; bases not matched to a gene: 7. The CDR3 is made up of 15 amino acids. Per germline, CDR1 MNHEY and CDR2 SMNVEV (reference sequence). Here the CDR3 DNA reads TGTGCCAGCAGTCGAACCGGGACAGGGACCTACGAGCAGTACTTC. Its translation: CASSRTGTGTYEQYF.

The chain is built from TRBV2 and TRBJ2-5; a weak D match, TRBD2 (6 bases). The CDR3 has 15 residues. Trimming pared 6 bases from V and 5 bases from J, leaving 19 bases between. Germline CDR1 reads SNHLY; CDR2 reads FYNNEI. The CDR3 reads CASSRGTLSSETQYF. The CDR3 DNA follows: TGTGCCAGCAGCCGCGGGACCCTTTCGTCCGAGACCCAGTACTTC.

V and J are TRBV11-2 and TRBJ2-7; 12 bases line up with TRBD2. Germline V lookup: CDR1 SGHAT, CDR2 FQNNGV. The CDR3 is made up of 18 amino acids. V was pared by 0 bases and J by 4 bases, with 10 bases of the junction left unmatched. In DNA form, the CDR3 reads TGTGCCAGCAGCTTAGAAGCTAGCGGGAGGGCCAAGAAATACGAGCAGTACTTC. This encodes CASSLEASGRAKKYEQYF.

CDR3 amino acids: CASSLFSGRALNEQFF. The CDR3 DNA reads as TGTGCCAGCAGCTTATTTAGCGGGAGGGCCCTCAATGAGCAGTTCTTC. The chain links TRBV7-6 to TRBJ2-1; 11 bases are a match to TRBD2. V was clipped by 2 bases and J by 6 bases; unmatched bases: 6. This CDR3 is built from 16 residues. Germline CDR1 and CDR2: SGHVS and FNYEAQ.

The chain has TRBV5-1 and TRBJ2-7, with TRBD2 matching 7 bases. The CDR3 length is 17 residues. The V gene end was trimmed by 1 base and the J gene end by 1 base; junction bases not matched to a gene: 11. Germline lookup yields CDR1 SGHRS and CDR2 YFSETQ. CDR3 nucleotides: TGCGCCAGCAGCTTGTATTACCGAGCTAGCGGTTCCTACGAGCAGTACTTC. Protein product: CASSLYYRASGSYEQYF.

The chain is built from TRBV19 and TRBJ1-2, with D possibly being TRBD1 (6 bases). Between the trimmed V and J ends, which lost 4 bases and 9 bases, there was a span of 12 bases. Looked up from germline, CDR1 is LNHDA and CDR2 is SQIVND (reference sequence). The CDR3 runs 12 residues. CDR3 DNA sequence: TGTGCCAGTAGTAGGGACACCGCCAGCTACACCTTC. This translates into CASSRDTASYTF.